The clone carrying this TCR beta chain was detected a few times. CDR1 LNHDA and CDR2 SQIVND come from the germline V gene (reference sequence). This CDR3 has 19 amino acids. V was trimmed by 0 bases and J by 1 base, leaving 19 bases between them. TCRdb reanalysed the PCR reads using MiXCR and keeps one entry per CDR3 protein. The sample includes about 640,000 distinct CDR3 sequences, just under 20% of them seen just once. The sample originates from a study of molecular identifiers for immune sequencing clone quantification. About the research overall: In replicates, RNA from approximately 20,000 or 100,000 naive CD8 cells was divided five ways and four parts were sequenced.

As CD8+CD4-CCR7+CD45RA+ cells, naive CD8 T cells were sorted. This receptor was obtained from a human donor in good health. Some libraries in this study had Jurkat cell RNA spiked in. Input material: naive CD8+ T cells from blood, with Jurkat cell RNA spiked in. Subset noted: FACS-sorted CD8+CD4-CCR7+CD45RA+ naive T cells. The genes are TRBV19 and TRBJ1-5, with TRBD1 as a possible D gene (5 bases). CDR3 sequence reads: CASSIDSIVGGMSNQPQHF. CDR3 coding DNA: TGTGCCAGTAGTATAGATTCGATCGTGGGGGGGATGAGCAATCAGCCCCAGCATTTT.